The clone carrying this T cell receptor (beta chain) came up a few times. The antigen is undetermined. The record originates from a study of T-cell reconstitution after alpha-beta-depleted transplantation in children. Study-wide results and caveats: Several patients had high TCRbeta diversity at day 60; it came from surviving recipient T cells and thymic progenitors. There were reportedly several hundred expanded graft clones from which alpha-beta T cells came about two months after transplant. When one year had passed after transplant, most T-cell counts and diversity came from newly produced T cells.

The authors prepared the TCRbeta library with unique molecular identifiers. TCRdb reprocessed the PCR reads with MiXCR, giving one entry per CDR3 protein. The sample holds under 400,000 distinct CDR3 sequences; roughly 25% are singletons and the top ten take about 10%. The sequence came from a male patient between 5 and 17 years old who had a stem cell transplant for acute lymphoblastic leukemia, so the T cells may come from the graft donor. The sample consisted of PBMCs, mostly from graft donor cells, taken 180 days after TCRalphabeta/CD19-depleted stem cell transplant.

CDR3 in DNA: TGCGCCAGCAGTGACAGGGTTATGAGCAATCAGCCCCAGCATTTT. It encodes CASSDRVMSNQPQHF. The chain recombines TRBV10-2 with TRBJ1-5; D may be TRBD1 (5 bases). V lost 3 bases and J 1 base, leaving 10 bases between the germline ends. CDR1 WSHSY and CDR2 SAAADI come from the germline V gene. The CDR3 runs to 15 residues.